This T cell receptor (beta chain) was observed in a study of CD8+CD57+ T cells in acquired aplastic anemia (dated by TCRdb to about 2018). Regarding the complete study: DNA extracted from sorted CD4+ and CD8+ cells had a mean of about 3.2 ug, with a range of roughly 0.2 to 30 ug. Healthy donor samples averaged approximately 10 million reads for CD4+ and fewer than 12 million for CD8+ cells. Results the study describes overall, beyond this receptor: CD8+ Simpson's diversity did not differ significantly between patients and healthy controls (P=0.060). Roughly 30 CD8+ CDR3 sequences were found to be shared between patients and controls, but these sequences appeared to be highly expressed in patients and within the immunodominant clones of the patients.

CDR1 and CDR2 are drawn from the germline V gene: WSHSY, SAAADI. Relative to germline, V is 10 bases shorter and J is 4 bases shorter, with 14 bases between their ends. The cysteine opens and the phenylalanine closes a CDR3 of 12 amino acids. Only the CDR3 region is kept as DNA, spanning 36 bases read in frame from base 1. Profiling of TCR beta VDJ combinations and CDR3 sequences used genomic DNA as the template. An Illumina HiSeq 2000 was the platform used for TCR repertoire sequencing. The paper's data handling went like this. Repertoire assessment relied on Simpson's diversity index, CDR3 size and DJ length profiles, and TRBV/TRBJ rearrangement plots. The most abundant DNA sequence in the deep sequencing data was taken as the immunodominant clone. CDR3 amino acid sequences were screened for sharing across subjects and were compared with published repertoires and the VDJdb database. The public reads were reprocessed in TCRdb via fastp at Q25 and MiXCR, keeping in-frame beta chains. CDR3 protein sequences are deduplicated, and each keeps its most common genes and DNA. The V and J calls and clone size come from TCRdb's table, not from the authors' own analysis. This sample lists about 150,000 distinct CDR3 sequences; about 40% were detected once. The ten largest make up roughly 8.1% of the sample.

TCR repertoires of sorted CD4+ and CD8+ blood T cells from severe aplastic anemia patients and healthy subjects were deep-sequenced in the study. Ficoll-Paque density gradient centrifugation was used to isolate peripheral blood mononuclear cells. CD4+ and CD8+ T cells were sorted by FACS or magnetic beads before DNA extraction. Concerning this clonotype: The clone's antigen remains unknown. No clone much larger than this one lies a single base away; base qualities are absent.

The sequence was collected from a human donor in good health, serving as a control. Sequenced: sorted CD4+, CD8+, or CD8+CD57+ T cells (not recorded which) from PBMCs. Rearrangement joined TRBV10-2 to TRBJ2-7; 5 matching bases give a weak D call of TRBD1. The nucleotide sequence is given as TGCGCCACCCAAGGCAGGGTTTACGAGCAGTACTTC. It specifies CATQGRVYEQYF.